Here is one T cell receptor (beta chain) with its context. Its antigen is unidentified. These data are taken from a study of identical twins. Study conclusions and caveats: Out-of-frame alpha sequences shared between twins exhibited an excess of low generation probability. Cord blood's abundant beta clonotypes had fewer insertions, unlike memory repertoires. The study drew conclusions from cross-sectional statistical analysis, not from following the same donors.

Template switching added a universal primer binding site, and final cDNA carried unique molecular identifiers. TCRdb called the 5' RACE reads again in MiXCR, with one record for every CDR3 protein. The table has about 1.7 million distinct CDR3 sequences, about 30% seen once. The germline V gene has CDR1 DFQATT and CDR2 SNEGSKA (reference sequence). V was cut by 5 bases and J by 4 bases, with 8 bases left in between. The CDR3 loop spans 11 amino acids. The sequencing sample was made of cord blood. The V call is TRBV20-1, the J call TRBJ1-1, with D maybe TRBD1 (5 bases). The sequence came from a newborn girl in good health. The CDR3, as DNA: TGCAGTGCTCCAGGGAGCACTGAAGCTTTCTTT. This sequence encodes CSAPGSTEAFF.